This TCR beta chain was profiled in a study of blood T cell repertoires in COVID-19. Here immunoSEQ multiplex PCR was the method, and the copy in TCRdb shows in-frame clones only, minus some. The sample lists tens of thousands of clones, around four fifths occurring once. Trimming at V came to 2 bases and at J to 2 bases, leaving 10 bases not matched to a gene. Germline CDR1 and CDR2: SGDLS and YYNGEE. The CDR3 spans 19 residues. The TCR comes from a man aged 25-45 years with COVID-19, enrolled during active disease. The rearrangement uses TRBV9 and TRBJ2-3; 14 bases map to TRBD2. Sequenced material: peripheral blood. The CDR3 nucleotides read TGTGCCAGCAGCGTCCAGACTAGCGGGGGGGCCCCCCACACAGATACGCAGTATTTT. Its protein is CASSVQTSGGAPHTDTQYF.